The 26 T cell receptor beta chains presented below share a single source sample, sequenced in a study of blood T cell repertoires in COVID-19. Clones were sequenced by immunoSEQ multiplex PCR, and TCRdb holds only the in-frame ones, with some missing. The sample yields about 330,000 clones, roughly 87% seen once. The source material was PBMCs or T cells enriched from blood (not recorded which). The receptors come from a woman under 40 who had recovered from COVID-19.

The chain is built from TRBV7-9 and TRBJ2-3; possible D gene TRBD1, 6 bases. Deletions cut 5 bases from V and 0 bases from J, with 18 bases between. The CDR3 spans 17 residues. CDR1 SEHNR and CDR2 FQNEAQ come from the germline V gene (reference sequence). This CDR3 is CASSTRDGTSSTDTQYF. CDR3 coding DNA: TGTGCCAGCAGCACCCGGGATGGGACATCAAGCACAGATACGCAGTATTTT.

The V and J genes are TRBV7-8 and TRBJ1-5; D is perhaps TRBD1 (6 bases). The CDR3 has 15 residues. The V and J ends lost 1 base and 6 bases respectively, with 13 bases between them. Germline assignment: CDR1 SGHVS and CDR2 FQNEAQ. This CDR3 is CASSLDRGAGQPQHF. As DNA, the CDR3 is TGTGCCAGCAGCTTAGACCGGGGGGCTGGTCAGCCCCAGCATTTT.

V is TRBV7-9 and J is TRBJ2-3, with D unresolved. V lost 5 bases, J lost 0 bases, and 9 bases lay in between. The CDR3 has 14 amino acids. Germline values: CDR1 SEHNR, CDR2 FQNEAQ (reference sequence). The CDR3 sequence is CASSLLSSTDTQYF. CDR3 DNA sequence: TGTGCCAGCAGCCTACTCTCTAGCACAGATACGCAGTATTTT. The entire variable domain, with the rest obtained from reference TRBV7-9 and TRBJ2-3, is as follows: DTGVSQNPRHKITKRGQNVTFRCDPISEHNRLYWYRQTLGQGPEFLTYFQNEAQLEKSRLLSDRFSAERPKGSFSTLEIQRTEQGDSAMYLCASSLLSSTDTQYFGPGTRLTVL.

This clone was detected only once. J is TRBJ2-7 and V is TRBV28, with 7 bases fitting TRBD2. In germline, CDR1 is MDHEN, CDR2 SYDVKM. Trimming removed 6 bases from V and 0 bases from J; junction bases left unmatched: 8. CDR3 length: 15 residues. The CDR3 loop reads CASRGGLVSSYEQYF. The DNA for the CDR3 is TGTGCCAGCAGGGGAGGACTAGTTAGCTCCTACGAGCAGTACTTC.

V gene TRBV27 combines with J gene TRBJ1-1; D not resolved. This CDR3 region has 14 residues. Per the germline V gene, CDR1 is MNHEY and CDR2 is SMNVEV (reference sequence). Deletions cut 2 bases from V and 3 bases from J, with 10 bases between. Written as DNA, the CDR3 is TGTGCCAGCAGTTTAGGGCCTGTGGACACTGAAGCTTTCTTT. Translation: CASSLGPVDTEAFF.

The J gene is TRBJ2-7, the V gene TRBV7-9, with D possibly TRBD2 on 6 matching bases. The V gene's germline CDR1 is SEHNR and CDR2 FQNEAQ (reference sequence). V was trimmed by 5 bases and J by 0 bases, leaving 14 bases between them. The length of the CDR3 is 15 residues. CDR3 region: CASSPGEGGSYEQYF. Written as DNA, the CDR3 is TGTGCCAGCAGCCCCGGAGAGGGAGGCTCCTACGAGCAGTACTTC.

The chain uses TRBV6-5 and TRBJ2-5; D unclear. Looked up from germline, CDR1 is MNHEY and CDR2 is SVGAGI. Trimming stripped 2 bases from V and 3 bases from J, with 7 bases between. CDR3 length: 13 residues. The CDR3 DNA follows: TGTGCCAGCAGTTACGCCAGAAAAGAGACCCAGTACTTC. Amino acid sequence: CASSYARKETQYF.

On this clone: Other DNA sequences in the same sample also yield this CDR3. This chain links TRBV21-1 with TRBJ1-4; the DNA was not used to check the table's D call, TRBD1. TRBV21-1 is tagged as a pseudogene. The CDR3 covers 15 residues. CDR3 in amino acids: CASSNLTYGNEKLFF. In DNA form, the CDR3 reads TGTGCCAGCAGCAATTTGACATACGGTAATGAAAAACTGTTTTTT.

This clone was observed once. The V gene is TRBV30, the J gene TRBJ2-7; maybe TRBD1 (6 bases). This CDR3 comprises 16 residues. V gave up 3 bases and J gave up 0 bases, with 18 bases separating them. CDR1 and CDR2 from the germline V gene are GTSNPN and SVGIG (reference sequence). This chain's CDR3 is CAWRDPDRPTSYEQYF. CDR3 DNA sequence: TGTGCCTGGAGGGACCCCGACAGGCCGACCTCCTACGAGCAGTACTTC.

CDR3 protein: CASSRQGGNQPQHF. DNA of the CDR3: TGTGCCAGCAGTCGACAGGGGGGAAATCAGCCCCAGCATTTT. V and J are TRBV6-5 and TRBJ1-5; TRBD1 matches at 9 bases. Per germline, CDR1 MNHEY and CDR2 SVGAGI. CDR3 length equals 14 residues. Trimming at V came to 5 bases and at J to 4 bases, leaving 3 bases not matched to a gene.

This rearrangement joins TRBV7-2 to TRBJ1-4, with a weak D call TRBD1 (6 bases). V lost 1 base to trimming and J lost 6 bases, with 12 bases between them. CDR3 size: 15 residues. From germline, CDR1 is SGHTA and CDR2 FQGNSA. The CDR3 spells CASSLVTGWDEKLFF. CDR3 in DNA: TGTGCCAGCAGCTTAGTAACAGGGTGGGATGAAAAACTGTTTTTT. The full variable domain, rest sourced from reference TRBV7-2 and TRBJ1-4, is GAGVSQSPSNKVTEKGKDVELRCDPISGHTALYWYRQSLGQGLEFLIYFQGNSAPDKSGLPSDRFSAERTGGSVSTLTIQRTQQEDSAVYLCASSLVTGWDEKLFFGSGTQLSVL.

Only one count was recorded for this clone. The chain joins TRBV5-7 to TRBJ1-5; D gene unclear. TRBV5-7 is known as an ORF, though its function is uncertain. V lost 0 bases, J lost 1 base, and 8 bases lay in between. The CDR3 extends over 15 amino acids. The CDR3 DNA sequence: TGTGCCAGCAGCTTGGGGGCAGGCAGCAATCAGCCCCAGCATTTT. As protein: CASSLGAGSNQPQHF.

This chain links TRBV5-8 with TRBJ1-1; TRBD1 might be the D (5 bases). The CDR3 loop spans 14 amino acids. V was pared by 0 bases and J by 7 bases, with 13 bases between. Germline CDR1 and CDR2: SGHTS and YDEGEE. The CDR3 protein is CASSLVGGMGEAFF. Here the CDR3 DNA reads TGTGCCAGCAGCTTGGTCGGGGGGATGGGTGAAGCTTTCTTT.

This chain joins TRBV7-9 and TRBJ2-7, with TRBD2 identical over 7 bases. The CDR3 contains 12 residues. The germline V gene encodes CDR1 SEHNR and CDR2 FQNEAQ (reference sequence). Trimming took 5 bases from V and 2 from J; bases not matched to a gene: 0. The CDR3 nucleotides are TGTGCCAGCAGCGGGGGGGCCTACGAGCAGTACTTC. Protein product: CASSGGAYEQYF.

The chain recombines TRBV27 with TRBJ2-3; 9 bases line up with TRBD2. Unmatched junction bases numbered 20, after V lost 5 bases and J lost 2 bases. The CDR3 loop spans 20 amino acids. Germline CDR1 reads MNHEY; CDR2 reads SMNVEV (reference sequence). DNA for the CDR3: TGTGCCAGCAGTGGCAGACAGGGAAGGGTAGCGGGGGCCTCCACAGATACGCAGTATTTT. Translated, it gives CASSGRQGRVAGASTDTQYF.

The chain carries TRBV6-1 and TRBJ2-2; no reliable D call. CDR1 and CDR2 (germline): MNHNS, SASEGT. This CDR3 is built from 16 residues. Trimming left V 1 base short and J 2 bases short, with 11 bases between. The CDR3: CASSEVSTPNTGELFF. In DNA, the CDR3 is TGTGCCAGCAGTGAAGTATCTACCCCCAACACCGGGGAGCTGTTTTTT.

As to this clone: The same CDR3 also results from other DNA sequences found in this sample. V and J are TRBV5-1 and TRBJ2-3; weak D call: TRBD2 (5 bases). Germline V lookup: CDR1 SGHRS, CDR2 YFSETQ. The CDR3 runs 13 residues. V was cut by 2 bases and J by 4 bases, with 8 bases left in between. The DNA of the CDR3 is TGCGCCAGCAGCTTAGGTAGCGCAGATACGCAGTATTTT. It specifies CASSLGSADTQYF.

J is TRBJ1-1 and V is TRBV7-2; D unclear. The CDR3 loop spans 14 amino acids. Trimming stripped 4 bases from V and 3 bases from J, with 12 bases between. Germline CDR1 reads SGHTA; CDR2 reads FQGNSA. In nucleotides, the CDR3 is TGTGCCAGCAGCTCGCCCCCGGCGGACACTGAAGCTTTCTTT. This translates into CASSSPPADTEAFF.

J is TRBJ2-3 and V is TRBV27, with a possible D match to TRBD2 (6 bases). The CDR3 length is 17 residues. Trimming removed 5 bases from V and 5 bases from J, with 23 bases in between. The germline gives CDR1 MNHEY, CDR2 SMNVEV (reference sequence). The CDR3 region has the DNA TGTGCCAGCAGTCCCCGGGACTCCTTCGGCCAACTAGATACGCAGTATTTT. The encoded protein is CASSPRDSFGQLDTQYF.

The V and J genes are TRBV19 and TRBJ1-2; D may be TRBD1 (5 bases). The V end lost 8 bases, the J end lost 2 bases, and 21 bases lay between the germline ends. Looked up from germline, CDR1 is LNHDA and CDR2 is SQIVND (reference sequence). The CDR3 contains 16 residues. The CDR3 region is CASRILRDGLNYGYTF. In nucleotides, the CDR3 is TGTGCCAGTCGAATTCTCCGGGACGGACTAAACTATGGCTACACCTTC.

The rearrangement links TRBV2 to TRBJ1-6; 11 nucleotides match TRBD1. This CDR3 has 14 residues. The J segment lost 7 bases and the V segment lost 11 bases, leaving 7 bases of the junction unmatched. Germline V gene sequence: CDR1 SNHLY, CDR2 FYNNEI. CDR3 in amino acids: CAGRTGGGNSPLHF. The DNA for the CDR3 is TGTGCCGGGAGGACAGGGGGCGGGAATTCACCCCTCCACTTT.

The chain links TRBV28 to TRBJ1-2; weak D call: TRBD1 (6 bases). Germline V CDR1 and CDR2: MDHEN, SYDVKM. Trimming removed 6 bases from V and 4 bases from J, with 9 bases in between. CDR3 size: 12 residues. CDR3 protein: CASSQGFYGYTF. The CDR3 nucleotides read TGTGCCAGCAGCCAGGGGTTCTATGGCTACACCTTC.

In this sample, this clone turned up many times. This chain links TRBV27 with TRBJ2-1; 8 positions agree with TRBD1. The CDR3 runs to 15 residues. From germline, CDR1 is MNHEY and CDR2 SMNVEV (reference sequence). The V segment lost 4 bases and the J segment 2 bases; nucleotides outside the gene matches: 4. CDR3 in amino acids: CASSSGGRTYNEQFF. The DNA for the CDR3 is TGTGCCAGCAGTTCAGGGGGCCGGACCTACAATGAGCAGTTCTTC.

The chain uses TRBV27 and TRBJ1-1; D is undetermined. The V end lost 5 bases, the J end lost 3 bases, and 10 bases lay between the germline ends. CDR1 and CDR2 from the germline V gene are MNHEY and SMNVEV (reference sequence). The CDR3 spans 13 residues. DNA of the CDR3: TGTGCCAGCAGTCTCCGGGAGGACACTGAAGCTTTCTTT. Translating it yields CASSLREDTEAFF.

This rearrangement joins TRBV5-1 to TRBJ2-1; TRBD1 aligns across 11 bases. The CDR3 is 19 residues long. Germline V gene data show CDR1 as SGHRS and CDR2 as YFSETQ. After removal of 4 bases from V and 3 bases from J, the junction contained 15 bases not matched to a gene. The CDR3 region is CASSPSPGTGGVVYNEQFF. CDR3 nucleotides: TGCGCCAGCAGCCCGAGTCCCGGGACAGGGGGAGTAGTCTACAATGAGCAGTTCTTC.

As concerns this clone: Other DNA sequences within the sample encode an identical CDR3. CDR3 DNA sequence: TGTGCCAGCAGCCAGGGCCTAGCGGGGGGACAAGAGACCCAGTACTTC. It translates to CASSQGLAGGQETQYF. This sequence joins TRBV3-1 (or the pseudogene TRBV3-2) and TRBJ2-5; 11 bases map to TRBD2. Germline V lookup: CDR1 LGHDT, CDR2 YNNKEL (reference sequence). CDR3 length: 16 residues. V shed 3 bases and J 2 bases; nucleotides not matched to a gene: 5.